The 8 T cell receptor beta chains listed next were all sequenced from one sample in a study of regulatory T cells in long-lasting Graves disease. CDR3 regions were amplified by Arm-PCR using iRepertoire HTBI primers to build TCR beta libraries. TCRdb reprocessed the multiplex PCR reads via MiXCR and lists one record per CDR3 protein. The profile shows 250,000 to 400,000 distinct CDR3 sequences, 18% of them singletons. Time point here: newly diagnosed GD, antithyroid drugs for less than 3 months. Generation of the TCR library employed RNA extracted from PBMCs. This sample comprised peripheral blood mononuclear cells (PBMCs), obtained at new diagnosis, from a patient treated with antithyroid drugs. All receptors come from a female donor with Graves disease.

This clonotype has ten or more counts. The DNA for the CDR3 is TGTGCCAGCAGTCAGACGCGTGCAACTAATGAAAAACTGTTTTTT. This sequence encodes CASSQTRATNEKLFF. This sequence joins TRBV6-1 and TRBJ1-4, with no clear D. This CDR3 has 15 amino acids. Germline V gene sequence: CDR1 MNHNS, CDR2 SASEGT. V was trimmed by 5 bases and J by 0 bases, leaving 10 bases between them.

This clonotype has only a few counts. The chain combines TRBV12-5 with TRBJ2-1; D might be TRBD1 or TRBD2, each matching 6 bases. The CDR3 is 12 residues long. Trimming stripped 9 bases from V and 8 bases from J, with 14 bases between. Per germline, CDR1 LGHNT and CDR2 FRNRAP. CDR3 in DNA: TGTGCTAGCTCGGAGGGGGGCGATGAGCAGTTCTTC. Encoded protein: CASSEGGDEQFF.

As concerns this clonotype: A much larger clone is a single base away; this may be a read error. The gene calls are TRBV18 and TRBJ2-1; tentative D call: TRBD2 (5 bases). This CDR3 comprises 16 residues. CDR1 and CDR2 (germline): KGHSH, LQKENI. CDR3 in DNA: TGTCCCAGCTCACCTAGCAGCGTTGGTTCCTACAATGAGCAGTTCTTC. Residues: CPSSPSSVGSYNEQFF.

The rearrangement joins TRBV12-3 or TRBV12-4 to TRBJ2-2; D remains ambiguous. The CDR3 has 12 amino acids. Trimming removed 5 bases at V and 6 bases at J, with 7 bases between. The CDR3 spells CASSPPPGELFF. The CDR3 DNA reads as TGTGCCAGCAGTCCGCCCCCCGGGGAGCTGTTTTTT.

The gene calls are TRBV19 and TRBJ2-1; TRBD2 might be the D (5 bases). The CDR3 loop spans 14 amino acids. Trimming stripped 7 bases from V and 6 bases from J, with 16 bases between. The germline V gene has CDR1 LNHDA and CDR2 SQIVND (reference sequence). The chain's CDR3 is CASTQRWGINEQFF. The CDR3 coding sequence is TGTGCCAGTACCCAGCGGTGGGGAATCAATGAGCAGTTCTTC. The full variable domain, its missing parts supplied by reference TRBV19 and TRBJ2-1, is DGGITQSPKYLFRKEGQNVTLSCEQNLNHDAMYWYRQDPGQGLRLIYYSQIVNDFQKGDIAEGYSVSREKKESFPLTVTSAQKNPTAFYLCASTQRWGINEQFFGPGTRLTVL.

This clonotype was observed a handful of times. For the CDR3, the DNA is TGTGCCAGCAGCCAGGGGTCCGGGAACTATGGCTACACCTTC. Protein sequence: CASSQGSGNYGYTF. The chain recombines TRBV6-1 with TRBJ1-2; the D gene is possibly TRBD1 (6 bases). The length of the CDR3 is 14 residues. The V gene lost 6 bases and the J gene lost 2 bases, with 13 bases spanning the gap. Germline loops: CDR1 MNHNS, CDR2 SASEGT.

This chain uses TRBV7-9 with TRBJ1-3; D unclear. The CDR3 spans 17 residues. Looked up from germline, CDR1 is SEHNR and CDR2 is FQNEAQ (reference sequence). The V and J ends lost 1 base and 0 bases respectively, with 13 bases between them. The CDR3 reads CASSLGQLGSSGNTIYF. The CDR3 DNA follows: TGTGCCAGCAGCTTAGGGCAGCTCGGAAGCTCTGGAAACACCATATATTTT.

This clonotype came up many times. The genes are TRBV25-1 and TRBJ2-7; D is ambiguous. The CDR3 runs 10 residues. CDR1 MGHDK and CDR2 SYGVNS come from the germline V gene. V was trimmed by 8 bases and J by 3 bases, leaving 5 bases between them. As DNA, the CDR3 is TGTGCCAGCGGAGACTACGAGCAGTACTTC. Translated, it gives CASGDYEQYF.